A single sample gave rise to the 31 T cell receptor beta chains below, sequenced in a study of shared clonotypes between healthy human individuals. Generated by immunoSEQ multiplex PCR, the TCRdb table keeps only in-frame clones and is missing some. The sample includes about 960,000 clones, around three quarters of them seen just once. The sequenced sample was memory CD4+ T cells sorted from blood. Indicated subset: CD45RA-negative fraction. These receptors all stem from a man aged 18-30 years in good health.

This clone was seen only a few times. Sequence at one end of the junction differs from germline and may be a read error. V usage is TRBV18 and J usage is TRBJ2-7; tentative D call: TRBD1 (6 bases). CDR1 is KGHSH, CDR2 LQKENI, per germline. The length of the CDR3 is 14 residues. CDR3 residues: CASSLDRSSSEQYF. CDR3 DNA sequence: TGTGCCAGCTCACTCGACAGGAGCTCCTCCGAGCAGTACTTC.

The rearrangement links TRBV7-3 to TRBJ2-3; 8 nucleotides line up with TRBD2. Germline values: CDR1 SGHTA, CDR2 FQGTGA. This CDR3 spans 17 amino acids. Trimming cost V 5 bases and J 0 bases; bases outside gene matches: 10. CDR3 sequence reads: CASSPDPGLVSTDTQYF. CDR3 coding DNA: TGTGCCAGCAGCCCCGATCCGGGACTAGTGAGCACAGATACGCAGTATTTT.

The chain joins TRBV7-3 to TRBJ2-5; perhaps TRBD2 as D (6 bases). The CDR3 totals 13 residues. The germline V gene has CDR1 SGHTA and CDR2 FQGTGA. The V and J ends lost 6 bases and 1 base respectively, with 9 bases between them. The CDR3 region has the DNA TGTGCCAGCAGTCGGGGGTCCCAAGAGACCCAGTACTTC. It specifies CASSRGSQETQYF.

The chain has TRBV4-3 and TRBJ2-5; 9 positions match TRBD1. CDR1 and CDR2 (germline): LGHNA, YSLEER. CDR3 length equals 16 residues. Unmatched junction bases numbered 6, after V lost 0 bases and J lost 4 bases. The CDR3 DNA is TGCGCCAGCAGCCAAGAGCTTGGGACAGGGCGAGAGACCCAGTACTTC. This sequence encodes CASSQELGTGRETQYF.

V gene TRBV6-1 combines with J gene TRBJ2-7; D could derive from TRBD1 or TRBD2 (6 bases each). V was trimmed by 6 bases and J by 2 bases, leaving 11 bases between them. The CDR3 is 13 residues long. Looked up from germline, CDR1 is MNHNS and CDR2 is SASEGT. The CDR3 coding sequence is TGTGCCAGCAGACGGGGGCTACCCTACGAGCAGTACTTC. It translates to CASRRGLPYEQYF.

This clone occurred a few times. CDR3 sequence: CASSASDRVAFF. CDR3 DNA: TGTGCCAGCAGCGCCTCGGACAGGGTGGCTTTCTTT. The rearrangement links TRBV9 to TRBJ1-1; the match to TRBD1 covers 8 bases. Trimming at V came to 3 bases and at J to 11 bases, leaving 6 bases not matched to a gene. Germline values: CDR1 SGDLS, CDR2 YYNGEE. This CDR3 region has 12 residues.

J is TRBJ2-1 and V is TRBV5-8, with D tentatively TRBD1 (7 bases). The germline gives CDR1 SGHTS, CDR2 YDEGEE. The V end lost 4 bases, the J end lost 5 bases, and 13 bases lay between the germline ends. This CDR3 region has 14 residues. CDR3 residues: CASSRGTVNNEQFF. The CDR3 DNA reads TGTGCCAGCAGCCGGGGGACAGTCAACAATGAGCAGTTCTTC.

CDR3 sequence reads: CASSTNRLVKKETQYF. CDR3 bases: TGTGCCAGCAGCACGAACCGCCTTGTAAAGAAAGAGACCCAGTACTTC. V gene TRBV7-2 combines with J gene TRBJ2-5; D is undetermined. The CDR3 extends over 16 amino acids. Per the germline V gene, CDR1 is SGHTA and CDR2 is FQGNSA. Trimming took 5 bases from V and 3 from J, leaving 19 bases between them.

This clone was counted a single time. The CDR3 here is CASSPGGGRADTQYF. The CDR3 bases are TGTGCCAGCAGCCCAGGGGGCGGGAGGGCAGATACGCAGTATTTT. J is TRBJ2-3 and V is TRBV7-6; TRBD2 is a possible D gene (9 bases). CDR3 length: 15 amino acids. V was trimmed by 5 bases and J by 4 bases, leaving 16 bases between them. Germline V gene lookup returns CDR1 SGHVS and CDR2 FNYEAQ.

This sequence joins TRBV4-1 and TRBJ1-2; D is unresolved. The CDR3 is 13 amino acids. Per the germline V gene, CDR1 is MGHRA and CDR2 is YSYEKL. Trimming stripped 4 bases from V and 8 bases from J, with 14 bases between. The CDR3 region has the DNA TGCGCCAGCAGCCCAATTTACCGTGGAGGCTACACCTTC. Protein sequence: CASSPIYRGGYTF.

The CDR3 is CASTRVGTPGNEQFF. The CDR3 DNA sequence: TGTGCCAGTACCAGAGTCGGGACTCCCGGGAATGAGCAGTTCTTC. The rearrangement links TRBV19 to TRBJ2-1; perhaps TRBD2 as D (6 bases). Trimming pared 7 bases from V and 7 bases from J, leaving 20 bases between. Germline V gives CDR1 LNHDA, CDR2 SQIVND (reference sequence). The CDR3 is 15 residues long.

The sample holds a few counts of this clone. The sample contains more than one DNA sequence encoding this CDR3. The chain couples TRBV4-1 to TRBJ2-5; D unclear. This CDR3 has 12 residues. The V gene's germline CDR1 is MGHRA and CDR2 YSYEKL. The germline V and J ends were trimmed by 0 bases and 5 bases, with 4 bases remaining between them. The CDR3 here is CASSQDRETQYF. The CDR3 region has the DNA TGCGCCAGCAGCCAAGATAGGGAGACCCAGTACTTC.

The J gene is TRBJ1-5, the V gene TRBV19; D gene unclear. Trimming shortened V by 8 bases and J by 9 bases, and 17 bases separated the two germline ends. The CDR3 consists of 13 residues. Germline CDR1 reads LNHDA; CDR2 reads SQIVND (reference sequence). Written as DNA, the CDR3 is TGTGCCAGTTCCTCGGGGTCGGGTTTGCCCCAGCATTTT. Translation: CASSSGSGLPQHF. The variable domain in full, with the rest retrieved from reference TRBV19 and TRBJ1-5, is DGGITQSPKYLFRKEGQNVTLSCEQNLNHDAMYWYRQDPGQGLRLIYYSQIVNDFQKGDIAEGYSVSREKKESFPLTVTSAQKNPTAFYLCASSSGSGLPQHFGDGTRLSIL.

This chain uses TRBV2 with TRBJ1-1; D is ambiguous. The germline V and J ends were trimmed by 6 bases and 0 bases, with 8 bases remaining between them. The CDR3 spans 13 residues. Germline V gene lookup returns CDR1 SNHLY and CDR2 FYNNEI. Here the CDR3 reads CASRSRMNTEAFF. The DNA for the CDR3 is TGTGCCAGCAGATCTCGGATGAACACTGAAGCTTTCTTT.

The chain joins TRBV10-1 to TRBJ2-2; 7 positions match TRBD1. Germline V lookup: CDR1 WNHNN, CDR2 SYGVQD (reference sequence). The junction had 7 bases not matched to a gene; V was cut back by 3 bases and J by 6 bases. There are 15 residues in the CDR3. DNA for the CDR3: TGCGCCAGCAGTGACCCGTCGACAGGGCCCGGGGAGCTGTTTTTT. It translates to CASSDPSTGPGELFF.

The chain has TRBV6-1 and TRBJ2-1; the D call may be TRBD1 or TRBD2 (6 bases each). CDR3 length equals 13 residues. The V gene's germline CDR1 is MNHNS and CDR2 SASEGT. Trimming shortened V by 2 bases and J by 10 bases, and 12 bases separated the two germline ends. The CDR3 DNA reads as TGTGCCAGCAGTGAAAGATGGGGGGCGGAGCAGTTCTTC. As protein: CASSERWGAEQFF.

This chain links TRBV27 with TRBJ2-6; 9 bases match TRBD1. This CDR3 is built from 18 residues. Germline CDR1 MNHEY, CDR2 SMNVEV (reference sequence). Germline trimming cut 5 bases from V and 1 base from J; bases unmatched to any gene: 9. CDR3 nucleotide sequence: TGTGCCAGCAGTGCCCGGGACAGGGTTATTTCTGGGGCCAACGTCCTGACTTTC. Translation: CASSARDRVISGANVLTF.

Turning to this clone: Other DNA variants within this sample encode the same CDR3. The chain employs TRBV5-1 and TRBJ1-2; D may be TRBD1 (6 bases). Trimming removed 0 bases at V and 6 bases at J, with 12 bases between. The CDR3 spans 14 residues. Looked up from germline, CDR1 is SGHRS and CDR2 is YFSETQ. The chain's CDR3 is CASSLGSRGDGYTF. In nucleotides, the CDR3 is TGCGCCAGCAGCTTGGGGAGCAGGGGCGATGGCTACACCTTC.

Regarding this clone: Other nucleotide sequences in the sample specify the same CDR3. V and J are TRBV5-1 and TRBJ1-5; the D gene is possibly TRBD1 (5 bases). The V end was cut by 0 bases, the J end by 0 bases, with 7 bases between. CDR3 length equals 15 residues. From germline, CDR1 is SGHRS and CDR2 YFSETQ. Here the CDR3 reads CASSLGGDSNQPQHF. DNA of the CDR3: TGCGCCAGCAGCTTGGGAGGGGATAGCAATCAGCCCCAGCATTTT.

V gene TRBV10-2 combines with J gene TRBJ2-3, with 10 bases identical to TRBD2. Losses at the gene ends were 6 bases for V and 5 bases for J; bases not matched to a gene: 5. CDR3 length: 14 residues. CDR1 and CDR2 (germline): WSHSY, SAAADI. Here the CDR3 DNA reads TGCGCCAGCAGAGCGGGGGGGATAGTAGATACGCAGTATTTT. Amino acid sequence: CASRAGGIVDTQYF.

The chain carries TRBV29-1 and TRBJ2-4; D not resolved. Per germline, CDR1 SQVTM and CDR2 ANQGSEA. The CDR3 runs 12 residues. The germline V and J ends were trimmed by 6 bases and 0 bases, with 6 bases remaining between them. CDR3 nucleotide sequence: TGCAGCGTAAGTGAAGCCAAAAACATTCAGTACTTC. Translating gives CSVSEAKNIQYF.

The gene calls are TRBV5-1 and TRBJ1-1; D gene ambiguous. This CDR3 contains 15 residues. Trimming left V 4 bases short and J 1 base short, with 14 bases between. Germline V CDR1 and CDR2: SGHRS, YFSETQ. CDR3 in amino acids: CASSQTNRGNTEAFF. In DNA, the CDR3 is TGCGCCAGCAGCCAGACGAACCGGGGGAACACTGAAGCTTTCTTT.

J is TRBJ2-3 and V is TRBV6-1, with TRBD1 matching 9 bases. The junction had 8 bases not matched to a gene; V was cut back by 7 bases and J by 6 bases. The CDR3 is made up of 14 amino acids. Looked up from germline, CDR1 is MNHNS and CDR2 is SASEGT. The CDR3 region has the DNA TGTGCCAGCACCTACACAGGGGGCGGCGATACGCAGTATTTT. Protein sequence: CASTYTGGGDTQYF.

The chain carries TRBV10-1 and TRBJ1-1; TRBD1 matches at 9 bases. This CDR3 spans 13 amino acids. CDR1 WNHNN and CDR2 SYGVQD come from the germline V gene (reference sequence). V trimming: 7 bases; J trimming: 4 bases; junction bases outside the gene matches: 4. The CDR3 reads CASTRGQGTEAFF. The CDR3 DNA is TGCGCCAGCACCAGGGGACAGGGCACTGAAGCTTTCTTT.

The chain links TRBV6-1 to TRBJ1-5; 9 bases align to TRBD1. The J segment lost 3 bases and the V segment lost 4 bases, leaving 7 bases of the junction unmatched. CDR3 length: 16 residues. The germline CDR1 and CDR2 sequences are MNHNS and SASEGT. The CDR3 loop is CASSVPGTGINQPQHF. The DNA for the CDR3 is TGTGCCAGCAGTGTTCCCGGGACAGGGATCAATCAGCCCCAGCATTTT.

This rearrangement joins TRBV6-6 to TRBJ2-5; D is undetermined. The CDR3 is made up of 11 amino acids. Between the trimmed V and J ends, which lost 2 bases and 5 bases, there was a span of 3 bases. Germline CDR1 and CDR2: MNHNY and SVGAGI (reference sequence). The CDR3 coding sequence is TGTGCCAGCAGTTACGGGGAGACCCAGTACTTC. Its translation: CASSYGETQYF.

Comments on this clone: Other DNA variants within this sample encode the same CDR3. V and J are TRBV7-8 and TRBJ2-7; 9 bases match TRBD1. CDR1 is SGHVS and CDR2 is FQNEAQ in the germline V gene. CDR3 length equals 15 residues. V was clipped by 5 bases and J by 0 bases; unmatched bases: 5. The CDR3, as DNA: TGTGCCAGCAGCCGGGACAGGGCAAGCTCCTACGAGCAGTACTTC. Translated, it gives CASSRDRASSYEQYF.

The chain combines TRBV5-1 with TRBJ1-3, with 7 positions matching TRBD1. The V gene end was trimmed by 6 bases and the J gene end by 0 bases; junction bases not matched to a gene: 6. The CDR3 covers 15 residues. Germline assignment: CDR1 SGHRS and CDR2 YFSETQ. CDR3 nucleotides: TGCGCCAGCAAGGGACAGTCAAGCTCTGGAAACACCATATATTTT. This translates into CASKGQSSSGNTIYF.

V and J are TRBV5-4 and TRBJ2-3; the D call may be TRBD1 or TRBD2 (5 bases each). The CDR3 covers 13 residues. From germline, CDR1 is SGHNT and CDR2 YYREEE (reference sequence). V was trimmed by 5 bases and J by 1 base, leaving 8 bases between them. The CDR3 protein is CASSMGGTDTQYF. CDR3 DNA sequence: TGTGCCAGCAGTATGGGGGGCACAGATACGCAGTATTTT.

This chain links TRBV6-5 with TRBJ1-2; 10 positions match TRBD1. The CDR3 is made up of 14 amino acids. With 7 bases clipped from V and 2 bases from J, the junction kept 4 bases outside the gene matches. Germline V gene sequence: CDR1 MNHEY, CDR2 SVGAGI. This chain's CDR3 is CASTSGQGNYGYTF. CDR3 sequence (DNA): TGTGCCAGCACCTCGGGACAGGGGAACTATGGCTACACCTTC.

The V and J genes are TRBV7-8 and TRBJ1-3; 7 bases align to TRBD1. The CDR3 has 15 amino acids. J lost 6 bases, V lost 0 bases, and 5 bases had no gene match. Germline CDR1 and CDR2: SGHVS and FQNEAQ. The CDR3 spells CASSLARQGENTIYF. In DNA form, the CDR3 reads TGTGCCAGCAGCTTAGCGCGACAGGGCGAAAACACCATATATTTT.